These 15 T cell receptor beta chains were sequenced from one sample in a study of T cell repertoires in cytomegalovirus infection. TCRdb reprocessed the reads via MiXCR and lists one record per CDR3 protein. The table shows 200,000 to 300,000 distinct CDR3 sequences, with 12% to 15% occurring only once. The sample consisted of PBMCs. The receptors originated from a human donor in good health (CMV status not recorded). Some clones in this sample may be carry-over from other donors' samples.

This clonotype was recorded many times. The chain is built from TRBV7-2 and TRBJ1-4, with D perhaps TRBD1 (5 bases). CDR1 and CDR2 (germline): SGHTA, FQGNSA. Trimming took 4 bases from V and 5 from J, leaving 17 bases between them. The CDR3 consists of 16 residues. CDR3 protein: CASSSPGLKGNEKLFF. CDR3 bases: TGTGCCAGCAGCTCGCCCGGGCTAAAGGGGAATGAAAAACTGTTTTTT.

This clonotype was seen many times. The V and J genes are TRBV7-9 and TRBJ2-3, with D maybe TRBD1 (5 bases). Germline V lookup: CDR1 SEHNR, CDR2 FQNEAQ (reference sequence). The CDR3 has 15 residues. The V and J ends lost 5 bases and 5 bases respectively, with 17 bases between them. The CDR3 bases are TGTGCCAGCAGCCGATCGGATAGGGGCATAGATACGCAGTATTTT. This codes for CASSRSDRGIDTQYF.

This clonotype was detected ten times or more. This sequence joins TRBV7-2 and TRBJ2-3; TRBD2 might be the D (6 bases). With 3 bases removed from V and 4 bases from J, the gap between germline ends came to 14 bases. CDR3 length: 15 amino acids. The germline V gene has CDR1 SGHTA and CDR2 FQGNSA. Here the CDR3 reads CASSLRGVSPDTQYF. Here the CDR3 DNA reads TGTGCCAGCAGCTTGCGGGGAGTTTCCCCAGATACGCAGTATTTT. The full variable domain, completed using reference TRBV7-2 and TRBJ2-3, is GAGVSQSPSNKVTEKGKDVELRCDPISGHTALYWYRQSLGQGLEFLIYFQGNSAPDKSGLPSDRFSAERTGGSVSTLTIQRTQQEDSAVYLCASSLRGVSPDTQYFGPGTRLTVL.

This clonotype was detected ten times or more. The gene calls are TRBV6-1 and TRBJ2-7; D possibly corresponds to TRBD2 (5 bases). Germline CDR1 is MNHNS and CDR2 is SASEGT. CDR3 length: 11 amino acids. V lost 8 bases and J 4 bases, leaving 9 bases between the germline ends. CDR3: CASGRGYEQYF. The DNA of the CDR3 is TGTGCCAGCGGGAGAGGGTACGAGCAGTACTTC.

In its sample, this clonotype was seen many times. The rearrangement links TRBV7-2 to TRBJ2-2; 12 bases match TRBD2. The CDR3 covers 19 residues. Germline loops: CDR1 SGHTA, CDR2 FQGNSA. Germline trimming cut 2 bases from V and 4 bases from J; bases unmatched to any gene: 11. CDR3 region: CASSLYTSGRPTSTGELFF. Here the CDR3 DNA reads TGTGCCAGCAGCTTATATACTAGCGGGAGGCCCACCTCCACCGGGGAGCTGTTTTTT.

The chain carries TRBV3-1 and TRBJ2-7; TRBD2 aligns across 12 bases. CDR3 length: 13 residues. J gave up 5 bases and V 6 bases, and 2 bases lay outside the gene matches. Germline CDR1 and CDR2: LGHDT and YNNKEL (reference sequence). The CDR3 DNA reads TGTGCCAGCAGGGGACTAGCGGGTAACGAGCAGTACTTC. This translates into CASRGLAGNEQYF.

The rearrangement joins TRBV29-1 to TRBJ2-4; 10 bases align to TRBD2. The CDR3 sequence is 16 residues long. Per germline, CDR1 SQVTM and CDR2 ANQGSEA. Trimming cost V 3 bases and J 2 bases; bases outside gene matches: 7. CDR3 nucleotides: TGCAGCGTTGAGGAAAGCGGGAGGGTCACCAAAAACATTCAGTACTTC. Translation: CSVEESGRVTKNIQYF.

This clonotype showed up many times. The chain links TRBV4-3 to TRBJ2-1; 8 positions agree with TRBD2. The CDR3 is 16 amino acids. Germline CDR1 reads LGHNA; CDR2 reads YSLEER. The V and J ends lost 5 bases and 0 bases, in that order; junction bases with no gene match: 6. The CDR3 sequence: CASSSRGGSSYNEQFF. CDR3 nucleotides: TGCGCCAGCAGCTCTCGGGGGGGAAGCTCCTACAATGAGCAGTTCTTC.

There are a few counts of this clonotype. J is TRBJ1-2 and V is TRBV4-1; 10 bases are a match to TRBD1. Trimming removed 4 bases from V and 2 bases from J; junction bases left unmatched: 4. This CDR3 contains 15 residues. CDR1 and CDR2 from the germline V gene are MGHRA and YSYEKL. The CDR3 region is CASSPAGQGNYGYTF. The DNA for the CDR3 is TGCGCCAGCAGCCCCGCGGGACAGGGGAACTATGGCTACACCTTC.

This clonotype occurred a few times. Germline and junction disagree at one end, which may indicate a read error. The chain recombines TRBV11-2 with TRBJ1-2, with D perhaps matching TRBD1 (5 bases). The CDR3 runs 13 residues. Germline lookup yields CDR1 SGHAT and CDR2 FQNNGV. The CDR3 protein is CASNLTGARGYTF. The CDR3 DNA reads as TGTGCCAGCAACTTAACTGGGGCGCGAGGCTACACCTTC. Combining the CDR3 with reference TRBV11-2 and TRBJ1-2 gives the whole variable domain EAGVAQSPRYKIIEKRQSVAFWCNPISGHATLYWYQQILGQGPKLLIQFQNNGVVDDSQLPKDRFSAERLKGVDSTLKIQPAKLEDSAVYLCASNLTGARGYTFGSGTRLTVV.

This clonotype has a count of ten or more. The CDR3: CASSSEAGPDYNEQFF. CDR3 nucleotides: TGTGCCAGCAGCTCGGAAGCGGGGCCTGACTACAATGAGCAGTTCTTC. The chain carries TRBV7-9 and TRBJ2-1; 7 bases line up with TRBD2. V lost 4 bases and J lost 3; bases outside the gene matches: 9. The CDR3 has 16 residues. Germline V gene lookup returns CDR1 SEHNR and CDR2 FQNEAQ (reference sequence).

To note about this clonotype: A read error may produce the germline difference seen at one junction end. The chain combines TRBV12-3 or TRBV12-4 with TRBJ2-5; a weak D match, TRBD1 (6 bases). This CDR3 region has 14 residues. CDR3 sequence: CASSGQGNQETPYF. The CDR3 region has the DNA TGTGCCAGCAGTGGCCAGGGGAATCAAGAGACCCCGTACTTC.

This clonotype has a handful of counts. The V and J genes are TRBV6-1 and TRBJ2-2, with D perhaps TRBD1 (6 bases). V dropped 4 bases and J dropped 4 bases, with 13 bases sitting between them. The CDR3 loop spans 15 amino acids. The germline V gene encodes CDR1 MNHNS and CDR2 SASEGT. For the CDR3, the DNA is TGTGCCAGCAGTGGCCGACAGGTTATCACCGGGGAGCTGTTTTTT. The encoded protein is CASSGRQVITGELFF.

This clonotype was counted ten times or more. The chain combines TRBV7-2 with TRBJ1-1; a possible D gene is TRBD1 (6 bases). The CDR3 sequence is 16 residues long. V dropped 2 bases and J dropped 5 bases, with 18 bases sitting between them. CDR1 is SGHTA, CDR2 FQGNSA, per germline. The chain's CDR3 is CASSLRRPTGMTEAFF. The CDR3 DNA reads as TGTGCCAGCAGCTTACGTCGCCCGACAGGTATGACTGAAGCTTTCTTT.

This clonotype was seen more than once but under ten times. The chain combines TRBV7-2 with TRBJ2-2; 9 nucleotides match TRBD2. The germline gives CDR1 SGHTA, CDR2 FQGNSA. With 3 bases clipped from V and 7 bases from J, the junction kept 6 bases outside the gene matches. The CDR3 covers 15 residues. CDR3 in amino acids: CASSFSSGGSGELFF. The CDR3 bases are TGTGCCAGCAGCTTTAGCAGCGGGGGGAGCGGGGAGCTGTTTTTT.